A selection of T cell receptor beta chains follows, all from one sample in a study of cytomegalovirus exposure and HLA in healthy donors. Generated by immunoSEQ multiplex PCR, the TCRdb table keeps only in-frame clones and is missing some. The sample includes under 200,000 clones, 89% of them seen just once. The sample consisted of PBMCs. These receptor sequences come from a man younger than 35 in good health and CMV-seropositive. Both conserved end residues are part of each CDR3. Each record gives: CDR3 DNA, CDR3 protein, J gene, CDR3 length, D gene, clone size, V gene. A D gene is named only where the DNA matches it firmly. Only some rows state a clone size, as once, few, many or a class for expanded clones.

cdr3_nt: TGCGCCAGCAGCTTGTTTGGGACAGGGGGAGAGACCCAGTACTTC; cdr3_aa: CASSLFGTGGETQYF; j_call: TRBJ2-5; cdr3_length: 15; d_call: TRBD1; clone_size: once; v_call: TRBV5-1
cdr3_nt: TGTGCCAGCAGTTCGCCCTCCGGGCAGGGTAGTTACGAGCAGTACTTC; cdr3_aa: CASSSPSGQGSYEQYF; j_call: TRBJ2-7; cdr3_length: 16; d_call: -; clone_size: -; v_call: TRBV28
cdr3_nt: TGTGCCAGCACCCTACTAGCGGGAGGGAACTACGAGCAGTACTTC; cdr3_aa: CASTLLAGGNYEQYF; j_call: TRBJ2-7; cdr3_length: 15; d_call: TRBD2; clone_size: -; v_call: TRBV27
cdr3_nt: TGTGCTAGTGGTTTGGAGACGGGTAATCAGCCCCAGCATTTT; cdr3_aa: CASGLETGNQPQHF; j_call: TRBJ1-5; cdr3_length: 14; d_call: -; clone_size: -; v_call: TRBV12-5
cdr3_nt: TGCGCCAGCAGCCAGTGGCGGGCCGAACACAATGAGCAGTTCTTC; cdr3_aa: CASSQWRAEHNEQFF; j_call: TRBJ2-1; cdr3_length: 15; d_call: -; clone_size: -; v_call: TRBV4-1
cdr3_nt: TGTGCCAGCAGCTTAGGTTTTGGGACAGCCTCCTACGAGCAGTACTTC; cdr3_aa: CASSLGFGTASYEQYF; j_call: TRBJ2-7; cdr3_length: 16; d_call: TRBD1; clone_size: -; v_call: TRBV7-2
cdr3_nt: TGCGCCAGCAGCCAAATCTGGGACAGGGGAAAAGCTTTCTTT; cdr3_aa: CASSQIWDRGKAFF; j_call: TRBJ1-1; cdr3_length: 14; d_call: TRBD1; clone_size: -; v_call: TRBV4-1
cdr3_nt: TGCGCCAGCAGCTCCGTAGCGGGGGATTCTTCGAACACCGGGGAGCTGTTTTTT; cdr3_aa: CASSSVAGDSSNTGELFF; j_call: TRBJ2-2; cdr3_length: 18; d_call: TRBD2; clone_size: once; v_call: TRBV5-1
cdr3_nt: TGCGCCAGCAGTAGGACACAAACACCGAATCAGCCCCAGCATTTT; cdr3_aa: CASSRTQTPNQPQHF; j_call: TRBJ1-5; cdr3_length: 15; d_call: -; clone_size: -; v_call: TRBV10-2
cdr3_nt: TGTGCCAGCAGTCAAGGACTGGGCGAGCAGTTCTTC; cdr3_aa: CASSQGLGEQFF; j_call: TRBJ2-1; cdr3_length: 12; d_call: -; clone_size: -; v_call: TRBV6-5
cdr3_nt: TGCGCCAGCAGCTTGGGCCGGGACAGGGATGGCTACACCTTC; cdr3_aa: CASSLGRDRDGYTF; j_call: TRBJ1-2; cdr3_length: 14; d_call: TRBD1; clone_size: -; v_call: TRBV5-1
cdr3_nt: TGTGCCAGCAGCTCCACTAGCGGGAGGAACACCGGGGAGCTGTTTTTT; cdr3_aa: CASSSTSGRNTGELFF; j_call: TRBJ2-2; cdr3_length: 16; d_call: TRBD2; clone_size: -; v_call: TRBV7-9
cdr3_nt: TGTGCCAGCAGCTCCGGGACTAGCGGGAGTTCCCACCAAGAGACCCAGTACTTC; cdr3_aa: CASSSGTSGSSHQETQYF; j_call: TRBJ2-5; cdr3_length: 18; d_call: TRBD2; clone_size: -; v_call: TRBV7-2
cdr3_nt: TGTGCCAGCAGTTACATTAATAGCGGATACGAGCAGTACTTC; cdr3_aa: CASSYINSGYEQYF; j_call: TRBJ2-7; cdr3_length: 14; d_call: -; clone_size: -; v_call: TRBV28
cdr3_nt: TGTGCCAGCATCCCGGAGTCGGGTAGCTACGAGCAGTACTTC; cdr3_aa: CASIPESGSYEQYF; j_call: TRBJ2-7; cdr3_length: 14; d_call: -; clone_size: -; v_call: TRBV2
cdr3_nt: TGTGCCAGCAGCTTAGCCCTCCGGACAGGGGGCGGGGAGCTGTTTTTT; cdr3_aa: CASSLALRTGGGELFF; j_call: TRBJ2-2; cdr3_length: 16; d_call: TRBD1; clone_size: -; v_call: TRBV7-6
cdr3_nt: TGTGCCAGCAGTTTATCTGGGACAGATTCATACAATGAGCAGTTCTTC; cdr3_aa: CASSLSGTDSYNEQFF; j_call: TRBJ2-1; cdr3_length: 16; d_call: TRBD1; clone_size: -; v_call: TRBV27
cdr3_nt: TGTGCCAGCAGCTTAGATCTAGGCATGGGTACGCAGTATTTT; cdr3_aa: CASSLDLGMGTQYF; j_call: TRBJ2-3; cdr3_length: 14; d_call: -; clone_size: few; v_call: TRBV7-9
cdr3_nt: TGCAGCGTCGAGGATCGACAGGGGACTAGCCCCCCCTACGAGCAATACTTC; cdr3_aa: CSVEDRQGTSPPYEQYF; j_call: TRBJ2-7; cdr3_length: 17; d_call: -; clone_size: -; v_call: TRBV29-1
cdr3_nt: TGTGCCAGCAGGGGGGCGGACAGGGTCTATGGCTACACCTTC; cdr3_aa: CASRGADRVYGYTF; j_call: TRBJ1-2; cdr3_length: 14; d_call: TRBD1; clone_size: once; v_call: TRBV6-1
cdr3_nt: TGTGCCTGGAGTCTACTAGCGGGAGGGCCCCATGAGCAGTTCTTC; cdr3_aa: CAWSLLAGGPHEQFF; j_call: TRBJ2-1; cdr3_length: 15; d_call: TRBD2; clone_size: -; v_call: TRBV30
cdr3_nt: TGCGCCAGCAGCTTTTGGGGACTCCGAGCGAAAGAGACCCAGTACTTC; cdr3_aa: CASSFWGLRAKETQYF; j_call: TRBJ2-5; cdr3_length: 16; d_call: -; clone_size: -; v_call: TRBV5-1
cdr3_nt: TGTGCCTGGACAGGAATCTCTGGAAACACCATATATTTT; cdr3_aa: CAWTGISGNTIYF; j_call: TRBJ1-3; cdr3_length: 13; d_call: -; clone_size: -; v_call: TRBV30
cdr3_nt: TGTGCCAGCAGTGAAAATATCTACGAGCAGTACTTC; cdr3_aa: CASSENIYEQYF; j_call: TRBJ2-7; cdr3_length: 12; d_call: -; clone_size: -; v_call: TRBV2
cdr3_nt: TGTGCCAGCAGCTCGGAAAAACAGGGGAACGATGAAAAACTGTTTTTT; cdr3_aa: CASSSEKQGNDEKLFF; j_call: TRBJ1-4; cdr3_length: 16; d_call: TRBD1; clone_size: -; v_call: TRBV13
cdr3_nt: TGTGCCAGCAGTGATTCAGGGGAGAACTATGGCTACACCTTC; cdr3_aa: CASSDSGENYGYTF; j_call: TRBJ1-2; cdr3_length: 14; d_call: -; clone_size: -; v_call: TRBV2
cdr3_nt: TGTGCCAGCAGCTTAGAGGGTCTAGCGACCTACGAGCAGTACTTC; cdr3_aa: CASSLEGLATYEQYF; j_call: TRBJ2-7; cdr3_length: 15; d_call: -; clone_size: -; v_call: TRBV11-3
cdr3_nt: TGTGCCAGCAGCTTGGCCCCCTATGAGATCGGACATACTGAAAAACTGTTTTTT; cdr3_aa: CASSLAPYEIGHTEKLFF; j_call: TRBJ1-4; cdr3_length: 18; d_call: -; clone_size: -; v_call: TRBV5-4
cdr3_nt: TGTGCCAGCAGCGCAGGGGGGTTTAGCTCTGGAAACACCATATATTTT; cdr3_aa: CASSAGGFSSGNTIYF; j_call: TRBJ1-3; cdr3_length: 16; d_call: TRBD1; clone_size: -; v_call: TRBV9
cdr3_nt: TGCAGCGTTGAAAGCGGGCTTAGAGCTTTCTTT; cdr3_aa: CSVESGLRAFF; j_call: TRBJ1-1; cdr3_length: 11; d_call: -; clone_size: -; v_call: TRBV29-1
cdr3_nt: TGTGCCAGCAGCGCGCAGGGCTCTGGAAACACCATATATTTT; cdr3_aa: CASSAQGSGNTIYF; j_call: TRBJ1-3; cdr3_length: 14; d_call: -; clone_size: -; v_call: TRBV28
cdr3_nt: TGTGCCAGCAGCGTCGACCTAGCGGCGAGCTCCTACGAGCAGTACTTC; cdr3_aa: CASSVDLAASSYEQYF; j_call: TRBJ2-7; cdr3_length: 16; d_call: TRBD2; clone_size: few; v_call: TRBV9
cdr3_nt: TGTGCCAGCAGCCAAACTGGGACAGACTCCGAGCAGTACTTC; cdr3_aa: CASSQTGTDSEQYF; j_call: TRBJ2-7; cdr3_length: 14; d_call: TRBD1; clone_size: -; v_call: TRBV6-6
cdr3_nt: TGTGCCAGCAGTTCTAGTAGCGGGCTAGGATACAATGAGCAGTTCTTC; cdr3_aa: CASSSSSGLGYNEQFF; j_call: TRBJ2-1; cdr3_length: 16; d_call: TRBD2; clone_size: -; v_call: TRBV7-9
cdr3_nt: TGCGCCAGCAGTCCACAGGTAGACACTGAAGCTTTCTTT; cdr3_aa: CASSPQVDTEAFF; j_call: TRBJ1-1; cdr3_length: 13; d_call: -; clone_size: -; v_call: TRBV5-1
cdr3_nt: TGTGCCAGCAGCAAAGACAGGGGGCATAGCAATCAGCCCCAGCATTTT; cdr3_aa: CASSKDRGHSNQPQHF; j_call: TRBJ1-5; cdr3_length: 16; d_call: -; clone_size: -; v_call: TRBV21-1
cdr3_nt: TGTGCCAGCAGCGGGGCAGGGGACCCTAAAGAGACCCAGTACTTC; cdr3_aa: CASSGAGDPKETQYF; j_call: TRBJ2-5; cdr3_length: 15; d_call: -; clone_size: -; v_call: TRBV5-5
cdr3_nt: TGTGCCAGCAGCCAGGGCCACTCTGGGGCCAACGTCCTGACTTTC; cdr3_aa: CASSQGHSGANVLTF; j_call: TRBJ2-6; cdr3_length: 15; d_call: -; clone_size: -; v_call: TRBV5-6
cdr3_nt: TGCGCCAGCAGCCAAGGTGGGACAGGCTCTACCTACGAGCAGTACTTC; cdr3_aa: CASSQGGTGSTYEQYF; j_call: TRBJ2-7; cdr3_length: 16; d_call: TRBD1; clone_size: -; v_call: TRBV4-1
cdr3_nt: TGTGCCAGCAGCGTCCAGTCAGGGGACACTGAAGCTTTCTTT; cdr3_aa: CASSVQSGDTEAFF; j_call: TRBJ1-1; cdr3_length: 14; d_call: -; clone_size: -; v_call: TRBV9
cdr3_nt: TGCGCCAGCAGCCAAGTGAACGCTCGGGGGGCAGATACGCAGTATTTT; cdr3_aa: CASSQVNARGADTQYF; j_call: TRBJ2-3; cdr3_length: 16; d_call: TRBD2; clone_size: -; v_call: TRBV4-1
cdr3_nt: TGTGCCATCAGGGGCCCGGTCAGGGACAACGAGCAGTACTTC; cdr3_aa: CAIRGPVRDNEQYF; j_call: TRBJ2-7; cdr3_length: 14; d_call: -; clone_size: -; v_call: TRBV10-3
cdr3_nt: TGTGCCAGTACCGGACAGGGAGACACTGAAGCTTTCTTT; cdr3_aa: CASTGQGDTEAFF; j_call: TRBJ1-1; cdr3_length: 13; d_call: TRBD1; clone_size: -; v_call: TRBV19
cdr3_nt: TGTGCCAGCAGAGGCACAGGGTTGAGCACTGAAGCTTTCTTT; cdr3_aa: CASRGTGLSTEAFF; j_call: TRBJ1-1; cdr3_length: 14; d_call: -; clone_size: few; v_call: TRBV6-1
cdr3_nt: TGTGCCAGTATCCCGGGGGGGCCCAACACTGAAGCTTTCTTT; cdr3_aa: CASIPGGPNTEAFF; j_call: TRBJ1-1; cdr3_length: 14; d_call: -; clone_size: -; v_call: TRBV19
cdr3_nt: TGTGCTACCGGACTAGCGGGAGGGTCTGTAGCAGATACGCAGTATTTT; cdr3_aa: CATGLAGGSVADTQYF; j_call: TRBJ2-3; cdr3_length: 16; d_call: TRBD2; clone_size: -; v_call: TRBV2